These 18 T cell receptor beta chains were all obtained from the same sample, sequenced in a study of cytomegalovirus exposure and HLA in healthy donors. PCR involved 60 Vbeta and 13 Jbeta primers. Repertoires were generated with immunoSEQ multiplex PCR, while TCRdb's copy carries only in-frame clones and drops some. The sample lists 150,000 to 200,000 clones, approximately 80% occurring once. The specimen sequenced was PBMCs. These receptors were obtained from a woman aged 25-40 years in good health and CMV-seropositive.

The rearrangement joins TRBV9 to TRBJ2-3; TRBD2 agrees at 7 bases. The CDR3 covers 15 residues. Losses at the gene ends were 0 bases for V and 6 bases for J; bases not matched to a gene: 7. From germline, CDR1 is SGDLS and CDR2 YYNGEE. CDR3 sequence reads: CASSVDVGGRDTQYF. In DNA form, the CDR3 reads TGTGCCAGCAGCGTAGATGTCGGGGGGAGGGATACGCAGTATTTT.

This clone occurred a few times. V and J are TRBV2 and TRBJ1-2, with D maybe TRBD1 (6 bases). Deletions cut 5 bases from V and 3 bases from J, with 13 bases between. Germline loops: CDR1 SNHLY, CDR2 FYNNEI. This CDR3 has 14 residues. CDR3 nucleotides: TGTGCCAGCAGTCGGACAGAGGGGCACTATGGCTACACCTTC. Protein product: CASSRTEGHYGYTF.

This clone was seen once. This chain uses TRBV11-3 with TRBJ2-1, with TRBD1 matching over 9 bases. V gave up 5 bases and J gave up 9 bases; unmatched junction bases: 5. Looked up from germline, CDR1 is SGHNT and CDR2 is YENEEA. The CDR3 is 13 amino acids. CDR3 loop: CASSTTGGVEQFF. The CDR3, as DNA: TGTGCCAGCAGCACCACAGGGGGCGTTGAGCAGTTCTTC.

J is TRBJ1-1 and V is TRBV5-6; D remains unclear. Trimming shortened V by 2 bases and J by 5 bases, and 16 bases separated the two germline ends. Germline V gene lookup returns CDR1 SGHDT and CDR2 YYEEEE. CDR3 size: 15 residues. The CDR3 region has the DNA TGTGCCAGCAGCTTTATAACATTCGGGAGTACTGAAGCTTTCTTT. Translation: CASSFITFGSTEAFF.

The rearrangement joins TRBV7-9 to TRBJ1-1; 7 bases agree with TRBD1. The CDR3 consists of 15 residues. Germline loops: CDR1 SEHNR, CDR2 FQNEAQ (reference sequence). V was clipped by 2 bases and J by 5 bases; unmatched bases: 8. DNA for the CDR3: TGTGCCAGCAGCTTACCCCGACAGGGCGGAACTGAAGCTTTCTTT. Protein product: CASSLPRQGGTEAFF.

CDR3 protein: CSVRGGSYNEQFF. In nucleotides, the CDR3 is TGCAGCGTCCGCGGGGGAAGCTACAATGAGCAGTTCTTC. The rearrangement joins TRBV29-1 to TRBJ2-1; TRBD2 aligns across 7 bases. J lost 3 bases, V lost 6 bases, and 5 bases had no gene match. The CDR3 consists of 13 residues. Germline V lookup: CDR1 SQVTM, CDR2 ANQGSEA.

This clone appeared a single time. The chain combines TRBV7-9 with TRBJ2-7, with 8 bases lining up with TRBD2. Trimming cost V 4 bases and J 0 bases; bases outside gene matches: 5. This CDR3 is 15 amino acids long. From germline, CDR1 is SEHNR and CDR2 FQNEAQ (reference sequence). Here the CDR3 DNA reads TGTGCCAGCAGCTATAAAAGCGGGAGCTCCTACGAGCAGTACTTC. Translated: CASSYKSGSSYEQYF. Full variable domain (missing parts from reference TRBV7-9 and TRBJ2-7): DTGVSQNPRHKITKRGQNVTFRCDPISEHNRLYWYRQTLGQGPEFLTYFQNEAQLEKSRLLSDRFSAERPKGSFSTLEIQRTEQGDSAMYLCASSYKSGSSYEQYFGPGTRLTVT.

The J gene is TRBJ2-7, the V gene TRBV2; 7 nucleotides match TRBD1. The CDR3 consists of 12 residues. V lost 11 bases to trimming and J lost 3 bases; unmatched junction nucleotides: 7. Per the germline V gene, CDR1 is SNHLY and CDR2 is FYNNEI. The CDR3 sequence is CAQQGQLYEQYF. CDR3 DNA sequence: TGTGCCCAACAGGGACAGCTCTACGAGCAGTACTTC.

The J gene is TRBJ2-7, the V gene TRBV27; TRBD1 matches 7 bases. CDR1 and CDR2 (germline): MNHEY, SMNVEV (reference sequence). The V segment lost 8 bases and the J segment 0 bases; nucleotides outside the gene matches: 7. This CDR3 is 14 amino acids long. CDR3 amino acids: CASSPTGPSYEQYF. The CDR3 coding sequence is TGTGCCAGCTCTCCGACAGGGCCCTCCTACGAGCAGTACTTC.

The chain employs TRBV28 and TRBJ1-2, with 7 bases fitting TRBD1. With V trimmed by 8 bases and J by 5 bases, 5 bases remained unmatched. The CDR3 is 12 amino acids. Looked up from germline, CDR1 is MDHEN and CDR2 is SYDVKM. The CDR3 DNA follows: TGTGCCAGCTCAGGGACAGTTTATGGCTACACCTTC. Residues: CASSGTVYGYTF.

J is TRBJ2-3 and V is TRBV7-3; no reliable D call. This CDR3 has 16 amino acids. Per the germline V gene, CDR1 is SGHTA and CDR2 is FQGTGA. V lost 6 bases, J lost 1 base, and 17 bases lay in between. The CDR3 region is CASSTGLGEGTDTQYF. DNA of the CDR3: TGTGCCAGCAGTACCGGTTTGGGTGAGGGCACAGATACGCAGTATTTT.

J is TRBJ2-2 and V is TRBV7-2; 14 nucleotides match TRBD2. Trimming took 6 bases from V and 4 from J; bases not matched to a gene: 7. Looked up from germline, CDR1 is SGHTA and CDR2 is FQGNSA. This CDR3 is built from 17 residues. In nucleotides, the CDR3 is TGTGCCAGCAGGCCGGGACTAGCGGGAGTCTTCACCGGGGAGCTGTTTTTT. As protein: CASRPGLAGVFTGELFF.

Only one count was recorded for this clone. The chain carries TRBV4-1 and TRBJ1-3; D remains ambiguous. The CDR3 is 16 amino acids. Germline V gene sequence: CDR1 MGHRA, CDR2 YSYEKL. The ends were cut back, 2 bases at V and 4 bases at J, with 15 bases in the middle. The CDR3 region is CASSQWLTRAGNTIYF. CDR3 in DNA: TGCGCCAGCAGCCAATGGCTTACCCGAGCGGGAAACACCATATATTTT.

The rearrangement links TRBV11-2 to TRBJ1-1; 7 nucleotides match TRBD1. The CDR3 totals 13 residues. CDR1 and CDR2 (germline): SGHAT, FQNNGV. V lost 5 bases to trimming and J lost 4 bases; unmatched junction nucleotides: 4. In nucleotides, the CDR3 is TGTGCCAGCAGCCTGACAGGGACCACTGAAGCTTTCTTT. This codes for CASSLTGTTEAFF.

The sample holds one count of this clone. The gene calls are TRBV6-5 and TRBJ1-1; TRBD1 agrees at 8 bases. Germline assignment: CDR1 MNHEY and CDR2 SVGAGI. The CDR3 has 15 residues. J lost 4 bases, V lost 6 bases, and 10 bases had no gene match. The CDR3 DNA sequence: TGTGCCAGCAGCCCAATCGGGACAGGATCCACTGAAGCTTTCTTT. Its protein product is CASSPIGTGSTEAFF.

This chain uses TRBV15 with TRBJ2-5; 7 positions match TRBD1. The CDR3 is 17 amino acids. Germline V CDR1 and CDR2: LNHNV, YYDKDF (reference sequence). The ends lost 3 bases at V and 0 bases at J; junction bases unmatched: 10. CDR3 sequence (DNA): TGTGCCACCAGCAGCCCAAACAGGGGAAAGTACCAAGAGACCCAGTACTTC. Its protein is CATSSPNRGKYQETQYF.

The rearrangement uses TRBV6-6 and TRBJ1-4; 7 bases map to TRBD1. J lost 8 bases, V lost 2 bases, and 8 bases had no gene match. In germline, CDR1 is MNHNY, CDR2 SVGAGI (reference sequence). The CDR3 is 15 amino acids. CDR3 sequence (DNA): TGTGCCAGCAGTTACCTCTCGGGACAGCGGGAAAAACTGTTTTTT. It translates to CASSYLSGQREKLFF.

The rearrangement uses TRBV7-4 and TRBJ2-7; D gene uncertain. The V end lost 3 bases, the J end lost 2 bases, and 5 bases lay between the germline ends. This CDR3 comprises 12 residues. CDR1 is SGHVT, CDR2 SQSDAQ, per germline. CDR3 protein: CASSFVPYEQYF. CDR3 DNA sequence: TGTGCCAGCAGCTTCGTTCCCTACGAGCAGTACTTC.